This TCR beta chain was captured in a study of STAT3 mutations in large granular lymphocyte leukemia. Study context: Over half of T-LGLL patients had one or more immunosuppressive regimens. Whole-study results and caveats: No sample exists from the first appearance of each clone. Every T-LGLL patient had at least one immunodominant TCRbeta clonotype. In about 35% of the 18 patients, new TCR clonotypes emerged after therapy.

The germline V gene encodes CDR1 SGHRS and CDR2 YFSETQ. The length of the CDR3 is 14 residues. V lost 0 bases and J lost 6, with 13 bases in between. The protocol was immunoSEQ multiplex PCR, while the TCRdb copy is restricted to in-frame clones and leaves out a portion. The profile shows more than 9,000 clones, around 59% of them singletons. This clone is medium-sized (0.01 to 0.1%). Its specificity is unknown. The source material was peripheral blood mononuclear cells. The sequence derives from a boy younger than 18 with T-cell large granular lymphocyte leukemia. Some clones in this sample may be carry-over from other donors' samples. This rearrangement joins TRBV5-1 to TRBJ2-7, with D perhaps matching TRBD1 or TRBD2 (6 bases each). The DNA for the CDR3 is TGCGCCAGCAGCTTGGACAGGGAGGCGGGCGAGCAGTACTTC. This gives the protein CASSLDREAGEQYF.